The 21 T cell receptor beta chains reported below all come from one sample, sequenced in a study of beta chain features in type 1 diabetes. Since all of the isolated RNA was reverse transcribed, expressed TCRB transcripts were what got sequenced. Clones were sequenced by immunoSEQ multiplex PCR, and TCRdb holds only the in-frame ones, with some missing. Of about 410,000 clones listed, roughly 14% are singletons. The sample was naive CD4+ T cells from blood. These receptors all come from a man younger than 40 in good health.

At least ten counts were recorded for this clone. The CDR3 sequence: CATRPPGTAGNTIYF. DNA of the CDR3: TGTGCCACCAGGCCACCGGGGACAGCTGGAAACACCATATATTTT. This sequence joins TRBV15 and TRBJ1-3, with 7 nucleotides matching TRBD1. This CDR3 is built from 15 residues. The V gene's germline CDR1 is LNHNV and CDR2 YYDKDF (reference sequence). V was pared by 6 bases and J by 2 bases, with 7 bases of the junction left unmatched.

This chain links TRBV18 with TRBJ2-1; 9 bases align to TRBD2. V gave up 5 bases and J gave up 7 bases; unmatched junction bases: 0. The germline gives CDR1 KGHSH, CDR2 LQKENI. There are 12 residues in the CDR3. The DNA of the CDR3 is TGTGCCAGCTCAGGACTAGCGAATGAGCAGTTCTTC. This encodes CASSGLANEQFF. The whole variable domain, remainder taken from reference TRBV18 and TRBJ2-1, is NAGVMQNPRHLVRRRGQEARLRCSPMKGHSHVYWYRQLPEEGLKFMVYLQKENIIDESGMPKERFSAEFPKEGPSILRIQQVVRGDSAAYFCASSGLANEQFFGPGTRLTVL.

This clone was seen a handful of times. This chain joins TRBV6-5 and TRBJ2-1; 10 bases are a match to TRBD2. Losses at the gene ends were 10 bases for V and 8 bases for J; bases not matched to a gene: 11. Germline V gene data show CDR1 as MNHEY and CDR2 as SVGAGI. The CDR3 contains 14 residues. CDR3 sequence: CAIRKAGGPHEQFF. The DNA of the CDR3 is TGTGCCATCAGAAAAGCGGGAGGGCCTCATGAGCAGTTCTTC.

The chain joins TRBV27 to TRBJ2-3; 7 positions agree with TRBD1. With V trimmed by 1 base and J by 2 bases, 3 bases remained unmatched. CDR1 is MNHEY and CDR2 is SMNVEV in the germline V gene (reference sequence). This CDR3 spans 15 amino acids. The CDR3 protein is CASSLLGQYTDTQYF. The CDR3 nucleotides read TGTGCCAGCAGTTTATTGGGACAGTACACAGATACGCAGTATTTT.

This chain joins TRBV28 and TRBJ2-7, with unresolved D. The CDR3 loop spans 13 amino acids. Germline V gene sequence: CDR1 MDHEN, CDR2 SYDVKM. V dropped 1 base and J dropped 1 base, with 5 bases sitting between them. CDR3 in amino acids: CASSLLGSYEQYV. The CDR3 nucleotides read TGTGCCAGCAGTTTATTGGGGTCCTACGAGCAGTACGTC.

The chain recombines TRBV27 with TRBJ2-7; the D is unclear. V dropped 9 bases and J dropped 6 bases, with 15 bases sitting between them. The germline CDR1 and CDR2 sequences are MNHEY and SMNVEV (reference sequence). The CDR3 sequence is 12 residues long. CDR3 protein: CARYLNALEQYV. For the CDR3, the DNA is TGTGCCAGATATCTGAACGCTCTCGAGCAGTACGTC.

The chain has TRBV11-2 and TRBJ2-4, with D possibly TRBD2 on 5 matching bases. V lost 4 bases and J 1 base, leaving 11 bases between the germline ends. The germline V gene encodes CDR1 SGHAT and CDR2 FQNNGV. There are 15 residues in the CDR3. DNA of the CDR3: TGTGCCAGCAGCTCCCCTTCGGGGGCCAAAAACATTCAGTACTTC. Protein product: CASSSPSGAKNIQYF.

J is TRBJ2-1 and V is TRBV7-8; 10 positions match TRBD1. This CDR3 comprises 17 residues. Trimming took 7 bases from V and 5 from J; bases not matched to a gene: 14. CDR1 is SGHVS, CDR2 FQNEAQ, per germline. The CDR3 nucleotides are TGTGCCAGCACCCGTATCCCCGACAGGGGGCTGAACAATGAGCAGTTCTTC. Translation: CASTRIPDRGLNNEQFF.

V gene TRBV18 combines with J gene TRBJ2-7; D gene unclear. The CDR3 is 14 residues long. V was trimmed by 1 base and J by 3 bases, leaving 10 bases between them. CDR1 KGHSH and CDR2 LQKENI come from the germline V gene. CDR3 coding DNA: TGTGCCAGCTCACCACGGGCGGCAAACTACGAGCAGTACTTC. As protein: CASSPRAANYEQYF.

The chain recombines TRBV6-5 with TRBJ2-1; D gene unclear. The V end was cut by 2 bases, the J end by 7 bases, with 12 bases between. The CDR3 consists of 14 residues. Per germline, CDR1 MNHEY and CDR2 SVGAGI. The CDR3 nucleotides are TGTGCCAGCAGTTACAAACTTTGGGCTAATGAGCAGTTCTTC. Translation: CASSYKLWANEQFF.

This clone was counted only a few times. This rearrangement joins TRBV2 to TRBJ2-1; D possibly matches TRBD1 or TRBD2 (5 bases each). V dropped 7 bases and J dropped 0 bases, with 13 bases sitting between them. This CDR3 has 15 amino acids. Germline values: CDR1 SNHLY, CDR2 FYNNEI. The CDR3 nucleotides are TGTGCCAGCACCACGGGGCTGAGCTCCTACAATGAGCAGTTCTTC. As protein: CASTTGLSSYNEQFF.

This chain links TRBV6-6 with TRBJ2-6; no definite D call. Trimming removed 8 bases from V and 5 bases from J, with 7 bases in between. This CDR3 region has 12 residues. Per the germline V gene, CDR1 is MNHNY and CDR2 is SVGAGI (reference sequence). CDR3 coding DNA: TGTGCCAGCGCGACCAGGGCCAACGTCCTGACTTTC. Protein sequence: CASATRANVLTF.

This clone was observed a few times. The CDR3 region is CAWSSSSYNEQFF. The CDR3 DNA is TGTGCCTGGAGCTCTAGCTCCTACAATGAGCAGTTCTTC. The chain joins TRBV30 to TRBJ2-1, with D unresolved. This CDR3 comprises 13 residues. Germline CDR1 and CDR2: GTSNPN and SVGIG (reference sequence). Deletions cut 3 bases from V and 0 bases from J, with 6 bases between.

The CDR3 sequence: CASSEYRGAGGYTF. CDR3 in DNA: TGTGCCAGCAGTGAATACCGGGGGGCCGGAGGCTACACCTTC. This chain uses TRBV2 with TRBJ1-2; perhaps TRBD1 as D (6 bases). V lost 2 bases, J lost 8 bases, and 15 bases lay in between. The CDR3 runs to 14 residues. CDR1 is SNHLY and CDR2 is FYNNEI in the germline V gene.

The V and J genes are TRBV23-1 and TRBJ2-7, with 9 bases aligning to TRBD1. TRBV23-1 is noted as an ORF with a role that remains uncertain. The CDR3 is 14 amino acids. The V and J ends lost 11 bases and 7 bases, in that order; junction bases with no gene match: 15. CDR3 protein: CAPYSGQGLKEQYV. CDR3 bases: TGCGCCCCATACTCGGGACAGGGTCTCAAAGAGCAGTACGTC.

The chain is built from TRBV29-1 and TRBJ2-5; D might be TRBD1 (5 bases). V was trimmed by 4 bases and J by 5 bases, leaving 11 bases between them. Germline loops: CDR1 SQVTM, CDR2 ANQGSEA. This CDR3 region has 12 residues. The CDR3: CSVVQGGETQYF. CDR3 bases: TGCAGCGTTGTCCAGGGTGGGGAGACCCAGTACTTC.

This clone was seen a handful of times. This rearrangement joins TRBV6-4 to TRBJ2-1, with 8 bases identical to TRBD2. Germline loops: CDR1 MRHNA, CDR2 SNTAGT. This CDR3 contains 18 residues. The V gene end was trimmed by 10 bases and the J gene end by 6 bases; junction bases not matched to a gene: 23. CDR3 in amino acids: CAKVRGLAIGLAPNEQFF. The DNA of the CDR3 is TGTGCCAAAGTTAGGGGGTTAGCAATAGGACTAGCTCCCAATGAGCAGTTCTTC.

The chain uses TRBV4-1 and TRBJ1-3, with 8 bases fitting TRBD1. The CDR3 runs 17 residues. CDR1 and CDR2 from the germline V gene are MGHRA and YSYEKL. V shed 1 base, J shed 4 bases, and the junction held 9 bases outside the gene matches. The CDR3 sequence is CASSQGRQGKRGNTIYF. The CDR3 DNA reads TGCGCCAGCAGCCAAGGGCGACAGGGGAAACGAGGAAACACCATATATTTT.

The V gene is TRBV5-1, the J gene TRBJ2-5; 11 bases fit TRBD2. Germline lookup yields CDR1 SGHRS and CDR2 YFSETQ. J was trimmed by 6 bases and V by 5 bases; bases with no gene match: 9. The CDR3 runs 15 residues. The CDR3: CASSPTSGSVQTQYF. CDR3 nucleotides: TGCGCCAGCAGTCCAACTAGCGGGAGTGTTCAGACCCAGTACTTC.

V gene TRBV5-1 combines with J gene TRBJ2-3, with D perhaps assigned TRBD1 or TRBD2 (5 bases each). There are 16 residues in the CDR3. CDR1 and CDR2 (germline): SGHRS, YFSETQ. V was trimmed by 6 bases and J by 0 bases, leaving 17 bases between them. CDR3 protein: CASTAFPGPSTDTQYF. DNA of the CDR3: TGCGCCAGCACTGCGTTTCCGGGGCCCAGCACAGATACGCAGTATTTT.

This clone has more than one count but fewer than ten. V gene TRBV4-1 combines with J gene TRBJ1-6, with D unresolved. CDR1 is MGHRA and CDR2 is YSYEKL in the germline V gene. V lost 2 bases to trimming and J lost 5 bases, with 16 bases between them. The CDR3 consists of 17 residues. The CDR3 DNA reads as TGCGCCAGCAGCCAATCTGGGGTGGCGGTAAATAATTCACCCCTCCACTTT. Amino acids: CASSQSGVAVNNSPLHF.